A single T cell receptor beta chain is shown here with its context. In its sample, this clonotype was seen many times. This receptor's antigen is unknown. Base-call qualities are not available, and no considerably larger clone is one nucleotide away. Reading the label with the study, this specimen's time point is: newly diagnosed GD, antithyroid drugs for less than 3 months. RNA was extracted from PBMCs in TRIzol for both TCR sequencing and RNA sequencing. Graves' disease was diagnosed according to American Thyroid Association guidelines. The patients came from an endocrinology department in Xi'an, China. Each patient gave approximately 10 milliliters of peripheral blood, collected in an EDTA anticoagulant tube. Ficoll Paque Plus density gradient separation was used to isolate PBMCs, and no further T cell sorting was performed. An Agilent 2100 Bioanalyzer and agarose gel were used to assess RNA quality, and a NanoDrop 2000 was used to measure RNA concentration.

The protocol used for the library was multiplex PCR. Instrument used: Illumina HiSeq 4000. iRepertoire HTBI primers and Arm-PCR amplification of CDR3 regions were used to construct TCR beta libraries. Before sequencing, the PCR products underwent gel purification. The published analysis was carried out like this. Across samples, fewer than 70 TRBV and 14 TRBJ segments were identified and used for gene usage analysis of CDR3 amino acid clonotypes. Filtered high-quality paired reads were merged into contigs using COPE and FqMerger. BLAST was used to align contigs to IMGT TRBV, TRBD and TRBJ reference genes, and CDR3 was defined according to IMGT. Any clonotype with a frequency above 0.1% was counted as a highly expanded clone. Shannon entropy served as the measure of repertoire diversity, while the Gini coefficient captured V-J evenness. Clonotypes shared by more than one individual were considered public. In-frame beta chains were kept once TCRdb had trimmed the public reads at Q25 with fastp and called clones with MiXCR. Every distinct CDR3 protein forms one entry, paired with its most common genes and DNA. TCRdb's processing, not the authors', yielded these V and J calls. This sample has 550,000 to 650,000 distinct CDR3 sequences in its table, and 15% to 20% of those were observed once. The ten top clones hold approximately 12% of the sample.

Reading the germline V gene gives CDR1 MDHEN and CDR2 SYDVKM. The CDR3 runs 21 amino acids, cysteine and phenylalanine included. The kept DNA is CDR3 alone, 63 bases in frame from the first base. Clipping removes 4 bases from V and 2 bases from J, with 23 as the unmatched junction base count. This sample is part of a study of regulatory T cells in long-lasting Graves disease (dated by TCRdb to about 2021). Looking at the study overall: Newly diagnosed Graves' disease patients had taken antithyroid drugs for less than 3 months. Peripheral blood TCR sequencing and RNA sequencing compared persistent Graves' disease patients with newly diagnosed Graves' disease patients. A total of roughly 35 samples were covered by TCR sequencing, comprising approximately 13 persistent and about 20 newly diagnosed Graves' disease patients. The study was conducted in China and was registered as a clinical trial. The study at large found these results: More public clonotypes were shared among persistent patients (under 3,000) than among newly diagnosed patients (966). Persistent disease showed preferential use of TRBV28, TRBJ1-2 and TRBJ2-5, whereas newly diagnosed disease favored TRBV20-1 and TRBJ2-1. Lower TCR Shannon entropy and fewer highly expanded clones were observed in persistent Graves' disease patients than in newly diagnosed patients, which suggested clonal expansion. The small sample size was acknowledged by the authors as a limitation that may reduce accuracy. Only the TCR beta chain was sequenced and analyzed. Peripheral blood alone was examined, since thyroid tissue, which constituted the primary lesion, could not be accessed.

This sample was also put to use in a study of T cells in Graves' hyperthyroidism and ophthalmopathy. From that second study: A patient counted as having stable Graves' hyperthyroidism if no progression to ophthalmopathy occurred over 18 months of follow-up. Hyperthyroidism patients were newly diagnosed, had a disease duration of under 2 months, and were aged 18 to 65 years. Exclusion was applied to patients with uncontrolled infections, other autoimmune diseases, pregnancy or lactation. Diagnoses were established on the basis of clinical symptoms, serum thyroxine and TRAb, thyroid ultrasound, and orbital computed tomography. A first-round RT-PCR of the TCR CDR3 used the HTBI primer set with the Qiagen OneStep RT-PCR kit. Blood samples also contained most of the expanded thyroid clonotypes (frequency above 0.001), which suggests that blood repertoires may reflect thyroid immune responses. Ophthalmopathy was separated from stable hyperthyroidism by a 13 V-J signature model, with about 88% sensitivity and approximately 81% specificity obtained in cross-validation and 80%/75% obtained in testing. In validation, the model predicted progression to ophthalmopathy with 65% to 71% sensitivity and approximately 78% specificity, a median of around 6.6 months before onset. A discovery cohort of around 100 patients, approximately 45 with Graves' ophthalmopathy and approximately 55 with stable Graves' hyperthyroidism, was used to find distinguishing TCR V-J signatures. Whether ophthalmopathy could be predicted prospectively was tested in an independent validation cohort made up of 18 to 20 hyperthyroidism patients plus 17 patients who later progressed to ophthalmopathy. The 100 or so discovery patients were divided at random into training and test sets in a 7:3 ratio. In addition, the study compared T-cell repertoires in thyroid tissue and in blood from five to seven Graves' hyperthyroidism patients. After sampling, hyperthyroidism patients received methimazole starting at 30 mg daily, and ophthalmopathy patients received high-dose intravenous methylprednisolone. Libraries were constructed in a second round of multiplex PCR, after which size selection and purification were carried out. Libraries were sequenced paired-end with 100 bp reads on an Illumina HiSeq2000. SOAPnuke was used to process the raw data, with reads discarded if the reads contained adapters or uncalled bases, had a mean Phred below 15, or lacked an exact constant-primer or identifier match. High-quality paired reads were merged using COPE v1.2.5, and each unique nucleotide sequence was defined as a clonotype. Clonotypes were aligned to IMGT TRBV, TRBD and TRBJ reference segments using MiTCR v1.1. Only V-J combinations with frequency above 0.0001, covering 99% to 99.2% of repertoires, were analysed. The TCS score was defined as the ratio of F50 (clonal expansion) to E x V (chaos), calculated using BLOSUM62-based TCRdist between CDR3 peptides within each V-J. Welch's t-statistics and random forest reduced just over 500 V-J features to fewer than 15, which were used in a naive Bayes classifier (R e1071). No statistical method was used to fix the sample size in advance, and group allocation was not hidden from the investigators. TCR Vbeta CDR3 sequencing of 135 peripheral blood samples (43 ophthalmopathy, 75 hyperthyroidism and approximately 17 progressor patients) is reported in the paper.

The chain is assembled from TRBV28 and TRBJ2-3; 8 middle bases align to TRBD2. Sequencing was performed on peripheral blood mononuclear cells (PBMCs), taken at new diagnosis, from a patient treated with antithyroid drugs. The sequence derives from a man between 18 and 35 years old with Graves disease. Donor details come from another sample of the same person, matched by shared clones. The DNA sequence follows: TGTGCCAGCAGTTCCCTTATCAGCTTTGACGGAGGGCGGGGGGACACAGATACGCAGTATTTT. Translated, this gives CASSSLISFDGGRGDTDTQYF.